One and the same sample provided the 2 T cell receptor beta chains below, sequenced in a study of Ad26.COV2.S vaccination and SARS-CoV-2 variants. Method: immunoSEQ multiplex PCR; TCRdb's copy keeps in-frame clones and lacks some. This table holds a few hundred thousand clones, around 87% found once. The treatment was: some 20 received Ad26.COV2.S at low or high dose, single or two shots; about 5 received placebo; per-sample allocation not given. Sampling took place 63 days after the first vaccine or placebo injection. The sample was peripheral blood, taken in a trial of Ad26.COV2.S vaccine versus placebo. The receptors here all came from a person aged 18 to 59 who received the Ad26.COV2.S COVID-19 vaccine or a placebo.

CDR3 DNA sequence: TGTGCCAGCAGCCCCGACAGGGTCGATACGCAGTATTTT. Residues: CASSPDRVDTQYF. The chain carries TRBV5-8 and TRBJ2-3; 7 bases match TRBD1. Germline values: CDR1 SGHTS, CDR2 YDEGEE. The CDR3 is 13 amino acids. V shed 4 bases, J shed 6 bases, and the junction held 5 bases outside the gene matches.

The chain joins TRBV7-6 to TRBJ2-2; 10 nucleotides line up with TRBD1. Trimming cost V 5 bases and J 5 bases; bases outside gene matches: 5. Germline V gene lookup returns CDR1 SGHVS and CDR2 FNYEAQ. The CDR3 has 15 amino acids. The CDR3 coding sequence is TGTGCCAGCAGCGGGGGACAGGGGTTTACCGGGGAGCTGTTTTTT. Protein sequence: CASSGGQGFTGELFF.